One sample yielded the 29 T cell receptor beta chains listed below, sequenced in a study of cytomegalovirus exposure and HLA in healthy donors. Researchers ran the PCR with 60 Vbeta and 13 Jbeta primers. Libraries were prepared by immunoSEQ multiplex PCR; TCRdb keeps only in-frame clonotypes and omits some of them. Of about 120,000 clones listed, 79% were seen once; the top ten hold roughly 4.3%. The specimen sequenced was PBMCs. The receptors were sampled from a man aged 30 to 39 in good health and CMV-seropositive.

The chain carries TRBV7-2 and TRBJ2-3; D remains unclear. V lost 4 bases, J lost 10 bases, and 12 bases lay in between. Germline V CDR1 and CDR2: SGHTA, FQGNSA. This CDR3 is built from 12 residues. The CDR3 coding sequence is TGTGCCAGCAGCTCCGGGTCGAGTCCGCAGTATTTT. The encoded protein is CASSSGSSPQYF.

In its sample, this clone was seen a few times. The J gene is TRBJ1-2, the V gene TRBV18, with a possible D match to TRBD1 (5 bases). CDR3 size: 15 residues. CDR1 and CDR2 from the germline V gene are KGHSH and LQKENI. V was cut by 3 bases and J by 0 bases, with 11 bases left in between. The CDR3 DNA reads TGTGCCAGCTCACCGGCAGGGATAGCTAACTATGGCTACACCTTC. Translating gives CASSPAGIANYGYTF.

The J gene is TRBJ2-4, the V gene TRBV18; a possible D gene is TRBD2 (6 bases). The CDR3 runs to 18 residues. The V and J ends lost 3 bases and 7 bases respectively, with 25 bases between them. Germline V gene data show CDR1 as KGHSH and CDR2 as LQKENI. The CDR3 reads CASSPKALAASAGNIQYF. CDR3 bases: TGTGCCAGCTCACCGAAGGCCTTAGCGGCCTCGGCAGGGAACATTCAGTACTTC.

This chain uses TRBV5-8 with TRBJ2-5; D gene ambiguous. The V and J ends lost 9 bases and 5 bases respectively, with 14 bases between them. This CDR3 is built from 12 residues. Germline lookup yields CDR1 SGHTS and CDR2 YDEGEE. The DNA of the CDR3 is TGTGCCAACAGTATCCAGTCGGAGACCCAGTACTTC. Protein: CANSIQSETQYF.

V and J are TRBV6-1 and TRBJ2-5; 8 bases fit TRBD2. The assigned J gene may be wrong: the sequence end matches TRBJ2-7 better. CDR3 length equals 18 residues. The V gene's germline CDR1 is MNHNS and CDR2 SASEGT. The CDR3 sequence: CASSEAKTKLAELYEQYF. The DNA of the CDR3 is TGTGCCAGCAGTGAAGCGAAAACAAAACTAGCGGAACTCTACGAGCAGTACTTC.

This clone was counted a few times. The V gene is TRBV7-3, the J gene TRBJ2-2, with 11 bases that match TRBD2. The CDR3 runs to 16 residues. V was pared by 5 bases and J by 1 base, with 3 bases of the junction left unmatched. Germline CDR1 and CDR2: SGHTA and FQGTGA. The CDR3 region is CASSPLAGGNTGELFF. CDR3 sequence (DNA): TGTGCCAGCAGCCCTCTAGCGGGAGGGAACACCGGGGAGCTGTTTTTT. Full variable domain (remainder filled in from reference TRBV7-3 and TRBJ2-2): GAGVSQTPSNKVTEKGKYVELRCDPISGHTALYWYRQSLGQGPEFLIYFQGTGAADDSGLPNDRFFAVRPEGSVSTLKIQRTERGDSAVYLCASSPLAGGNTGELFFGEGSRLTVL.

The chain has TRBV9 and TRBJ2-1; D unresolved. CDR3 length: 12 amino acids. V lost 1 base and J 8 bases, leaving 7 bases between the germline ends. Germline V lookup: CDR1 SGDLS, CDR2 YYNGEE. CDR3: CASSVWAHEQFF. DNA for the CDR3: TGTGCCAGCAGCGTATGGGCCCATGAGCAGTTCTTC.

This chain connects TRBV5-4 to TRBJ2-4; 8 positions agree with TRBD2. Per germline, CDR1 SGHNT and CDR2 YYREEE (reference sequence). The CDR3 has 18 amino acids. V lost 5 bases to trimming and J lost 7 bases; unmatched junction nucleotides: 20. The CDR3 coding sequence is TGTGCCAGCAGTTCGTCATATATTCGCAGCGGGAGATATAACATTCAGTACTTC. This encodes CASSSSYIRSGRYNIQYF. Supplemented by reference TRBV5-4 and TRBJ2-4, the full variable domain reads ETGVTQSPTHLIKTRGQQVTLRCSSQSGHNTVSWYQQALGQGPQFIFQYYREEENGRGNFPPRFSGLQFPNYSSELNVNALELDDSALYLCASSSSYIRSGRYNIQYFGAGTRLSVL.

Concerning this clone itself: One end of the junction fails to match germline, which may point to a read error. The J gene is TRBJ2-6, the V gene TRBV10-1; D call uncertain. The germline V gene has CDR1 WNHNN and CDR2 SYGVQD (reference sequence). This CDR3 has 18 residues. CDR3 loop: CASTPYERSSANANGLTF. Written as DNA, the CDR3 is TGCGCCAGCACCCCCTATGAGAGGTCCAGCGCAAACGCCAACGGCCTGACTTTC.

This clone has just one count. The V gene is TRBV28, the J gene TRBJ2-2, with 10 bases identical to TRBD2. Germline V gene data show CDR1 as MDHEN and CDR2 as SYDVKM. The J segment lost 4 bases and the V segment lost 3 bases, leaving 11 bases of the junction unmatched. CDR3 size: 18 residues. CDR3 loop: CASSLVLAGEGITGELFF. In nucleotides, the CDR3 is TGTGCCAGCAGTTTGGTCCTAGCGGGAGAAGGTATCACCGGGGAGCTGTTTTTT.

The table lists this clone with a few counts. CDR3: CASSGQGALTEAFF. CDR3 sequence (DNA): TGCGCCAGCAGCGGACAGGGGGCGCTAACTGAAGCTTTCTTT. V and J are TRBV5-1 and TRBJ1-1; 11 bases line up with TRBD1. Per germline, CDR1 SGHRS and CDR2 YFSETQ. There are 14 residues in the CDR3. The V segment lost 4 bases and the J segment 5 bases; nucleotides outside the gene matches: 4.

CDR3 sequence: CASSLVAGLPENKNGYTF. In nucleotides, the CDR3 is TGCGCCAGCAGCTTGGTAGCAGGGCTACCAGAAAATAAGAATGGCTACACCTTC. J is TRBJ1-2 and V is TRBV5-1; perhaps TRBD1 as D (5 bases). The CDR3 runs 18 residues. Trimming removed 0 bases at V and 6 bases at J, with 24 bases between. Germline V gene lookup returns CDR1 SGHRS and CDR2 YFSETQ.

V is TRBV28 and J is TRBJ2-7, with D perhaps TRBD1 (5 bases). V was pared by 1 base and J by 9 bases, with 10 bases between. The CDR3 runs 12 residues. CDR1 is MDHEN and CDR2 is SYDVKM in the germline V gene. The CDR3 loop reads CASSLSPRGQYF. For the CDR3, the DNA is TGTGCCAGCAGTTTATCCCCAAGGGGGCAGTACTTC.

This clone was picked up a small number of times. The rearrangement joins TRBV5-1 to TRBJ2-7, with 12 bases that match TRBD2. CDR3 size: 16 residues. Trimming took 4 bases from V and 3 from J; bases not matched to a gene: 8. The germline V gene has CDR1 SGHRS and CDR2 YFSETQ. CDR3 in DNA: TGCGCCAGCAGCCACTATGGGACTAGCGGGCTCTACGAGCAGTACTTC. Protein sequence: CASSHYGTSGLYEQYF.

CDR3 sequence (DNA): TGCGCCAGCAGCCCCAAGATCAGGGGCCCCGGGGAGCTGTTTTTT. It specifies CASSPKIRGPGELFF. The chain carries TRBV4-3 and TRBJ2-2; weak D call: TRBD1 (6 bases). V gave up 4 bases and J gave up 6 bases, with 15 bases separating them. This CDR3 contains 15 residues. Germline V gene sequence: CDR1 LGHNA, CDR2 YSLEER.

The chain links TRBV6-5 to TRBJ1-1, with D maybe TRBD1 (5 bases). The V gene lost 0 bases and the J gene lost 5 bases, with 10 bases spanning the gap. The CDR3 runs 14 residues. CDR1 and CDR2 from the germline V gene are MNHEY and SVGAGI. CDR3 amino acids: CASSYSGGRTEAFF. DNA of the CDR3: TGTGCCAGCAGTTACTCGGGGGGGAGAACTGAAGCTTTCTTT.

The V gene is TRBV6-5, the J gene TRBJ2-7, with TRBD1 matching 12 bases. CDR1 is MNHEY, CDR2 SVGAGI, per germline. Trimming removed 6 bases from V and 7 bases from J; junction bases left unmatched: 10. The CDR3 has 15 amino acids. The CDR3 here is CASSPRGQGANEQYF. CDR3 nucleotide sequence: TGTGCCAGCAGCCCCAGGGGACAGGGGGCTAATGAGCAGTACTTC.

J is TRBJ1-1 and V is TRBV27; 8 bases align to TRBD1. The ends lost 3 bases at V and 11 bases at J; junction bases unmatched: 14. CDR1 is MNHEY and CDR2 is SMNVEV in the germline V gene (reference sequence). This CDR3 is 15 amino acids long. For the CDR3, the DNA is TGTGCCAGCAGTTTGGACAGGGATTGGCTTGCCGGGGCTTTCTTT. Amino acid sequence: CASSLDRDWLAGAFF.

The rearrangement uses TRBV27 and TRBJ2-7; 13 bases fit TRBD2. V was pared by 5 bases and J by 3 bases, with 7 bases of the junction left unmatched. Germline V gives CDR1 MNHEY, CDR2 SMNVEV (reference sequence). CDR3 size: 16 residues. The CDR3 nucleotides read TGTGCCAGCAGTCTCACCCGGACTAGCGGGAGCTACGAGCAGTACTTC. It codes for CASSLTRTSGSYEQYF.

A few counts support this clone. This chain joins TRBV11-3 and TRBJ2-1, with TRBD2 matching 13 bases. Germline assignment: CDR1 SGHNT and CDR2 YENEEA. V lost 5 bases and J lost 10; bases outside the gene matches: 11. The CDR3 length is 16 residues. This CDR3 reads CASSGRTSGSLREQFF. The CDR3 bases are TGTGCCAGCAGCGGACGGACTAGCGGGAGTCTTCGGGAGCAGTTCTTC. Together with reference TRBV11-3 and TRBJ2-1, the CDR3 gives the full variable domain: EAGVVQSPRYKIIEKKQPVAFWCNPISGHNTLYWYLQNLGQGPELLIRYENEEAVDDSQLPKDRFSAERLKGVDSTLKIQPAELGDSAVYLCASSGRTSGSLREQFFGPGTRLTVL.

On this clone itself: The junction and the germline gene differ at one end; a read error may be behind it. The V and J genes are TRBV7-9 and TRBJ1-1, with D unresolved. The germline gives CDR1 SEHNR, CDR2 FQNEAQ (reference sequence). This CDR3 region has 11 residues. CDR3 sequence: CSSSTGAEAFF. The CDR3 DNA reads as TGTTCCAGCAGCACTGGAGCTGAAGCTTTCTTT.

The chain couples TRBV2 to TRBJ2-3; 11 bases agree with TRBD2. This CDR3 spans 14 amino acids. Germline V gives CDR1 SNHLY, CDR2 FYNNEI. J was trimmed by 8 bases and V by 6 bases; bases with no gene match: 7. The CDR3 loop reads CASRELAGVGTQYF. The CDR3 DNA reads TGTGCCAGCAGGGAACTAGCGGGAGTGGGTACGCAGTATTTT.

This clone is a singleton in its sample. The V gene is TRBV5-1, the J gene TRBJ1-4; D is ambiguous. V shed 4 bases and J shed 4 bases, with 8 bases lying between them. Per germline, CDR1 SGHRS and CDR2 YFSETQ. The CDR3 covers 13 residues. The CDR3 nucleotides read TGCGCCAGCAGCCTCGGAGTTAATGAAAAACTGTTTTTT. This encodes CASSLGVNEKLFF.

The V and J genes are TRBV4-1 and TRBJ2-3; possible D gene TRBD2, 5 bases. Germline CDR1 reads MGHRA; CDR2 reads YSYEKL. V lost 1 base, J lost 8 bases, and 10 bases lay in between. The CDR3 loop spans 13 amino acids. The CDR3 DNA reads as TGCGCCAGCAGCCAAGGAGGGTCCGGTACGCAGTATTTT. It yields the protein CASSQGGSGTQYF.

CDR3 in DNA: TGCGCCAGTCGGTCATCGACGGAGGACTACGAGCAGTACTTC. Translated: CASRSSTEDYEQYF. This rearrangement joins TRBV5-1 to TRBJ2-7; D perhaps matches TRBD2 (5 bases). From germline, CDR1 is SGHRS and CDR2 YFSETQ. Trimming shortened V by 8 bases and J by 3 bases, and 18 bases separated the two germline ends. The CDR3 totals 14 residues.

The chain uses TRBV30 and TRBJ1-2, with D possibly TRBD1 on 6 matching bases. V lost 1 base and J 5 bases, leaving 8 bases between the germline ends. CDR1 GTSNPN and CDR2 SVGIG come from the germline V gene (reference sequence). This CDR3 contains 12 residues. CDR3 DNA: TGTGCCTGGAGTGAAACAGGGTATGGCTACACCTTC. Encoded protein: CAWSETGYGYTF.

V gene TRBV9 combines with J gene TRBJ1-4; 8 bases fit TRBD1. Trimming at V came to 4 bases and at J to 3 bases, leaving 8 bases not matched to a gene. The germline CDR1 and CDR2 sequences are SGDLS and YYNGEE. CDR3 size: 16 residues. The CDR3 DNA reads as TGTGCCAGCAGCCAAGGACAGGGCCGATCTAATGAAAAACTGTTTTTT. It specifies CASSQGQGRSNEKLFF.

This clone has more than one count but fewer than ten. The chain links TRBV7-2 to TRBJ1-1, with D possibly matching TRBD1 (5 bases). Germline loops: CDR1 SGHTA, CDR2 FQGNSA. V gave up 5 bases and J gave up 4 bases, with 11 bases separating them. The CDR3 extends over 13 amino acids. The CDR3 protein is CASSRQTSTEAFF. In nucleotides, the CDR3 is TGTGCCAGCAGCCGACAGACCTCCACTGAAGCTTTCTTT.

This chain links TRBV13 with TRBJ1-3; D not resolved. V lost 0 bases and J 1 base, leaving 4 bases between the germline ends. CDR1 is PRHDT and CDR2 is FYEKMQ in the germline V gene (reference sequence). This CDR3 has 14 amino acids. CDR3 sequence (DNA): TGTGCCAGCAGCTTAGGACAGTCTGGAAACACCATATATTTT. This gives the protein CASSLGQSGNTIYF.